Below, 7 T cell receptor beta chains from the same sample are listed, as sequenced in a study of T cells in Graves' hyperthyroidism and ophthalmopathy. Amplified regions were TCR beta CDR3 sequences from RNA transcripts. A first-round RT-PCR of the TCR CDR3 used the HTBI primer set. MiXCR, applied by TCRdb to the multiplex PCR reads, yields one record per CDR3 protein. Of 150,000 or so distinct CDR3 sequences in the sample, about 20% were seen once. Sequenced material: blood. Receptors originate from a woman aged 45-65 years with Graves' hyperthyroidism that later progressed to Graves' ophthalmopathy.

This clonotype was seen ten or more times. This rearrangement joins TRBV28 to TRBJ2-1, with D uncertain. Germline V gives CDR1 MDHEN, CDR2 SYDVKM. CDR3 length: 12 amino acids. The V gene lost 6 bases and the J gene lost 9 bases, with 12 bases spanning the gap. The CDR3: CASRFTHGEQFF. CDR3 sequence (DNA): TGTGCCAGCAGATTTACCCATGGTGAGCAGTTCTTC.

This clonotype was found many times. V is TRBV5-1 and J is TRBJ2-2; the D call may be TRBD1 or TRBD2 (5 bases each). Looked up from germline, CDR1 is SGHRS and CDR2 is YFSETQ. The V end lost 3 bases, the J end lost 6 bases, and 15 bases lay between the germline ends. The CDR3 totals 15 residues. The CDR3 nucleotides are TGCGCCAGCAGCTCCCGGGACGGATTATCCGGGGAGCTGTTTTTT. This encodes CASSSRDGLSGELFF.

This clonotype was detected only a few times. The chain's CDR3 is CSAANNEQFF. The DNA of the CDR3 is TGCAGTGCCGCTAACAATGAGCAGTTCTTC. The chain couples TRBV20-1 to TRBJ2-1; D not resolved. V was trimmed by 6 bases and J by 5 bases, leaving 5 bases between them. Germline lookup yields CDR1 DFQATT and CDR2 SNEGSKA (reference sequence). The CDR3 is 10 residues long.

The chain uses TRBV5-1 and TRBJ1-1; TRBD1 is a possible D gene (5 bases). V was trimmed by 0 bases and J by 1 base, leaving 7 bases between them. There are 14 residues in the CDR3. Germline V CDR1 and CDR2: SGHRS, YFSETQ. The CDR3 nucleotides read TGCGCCAGCAGCTTGGGACAGCAGAACACTGAAGCTTTCTTT. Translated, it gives CASSLGQQNTEAFF. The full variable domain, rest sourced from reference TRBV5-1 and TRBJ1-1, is KAGVTQTPRYLIKTRGQQVTLSCSPISGHRSVSWYQQTPGQGLQFLFEYFSETQRNKGNFPGRFSGRQFSNSRSEMNVSTLELGDSALYLCASSLGQQNTEAFFGQGTRLTVV.

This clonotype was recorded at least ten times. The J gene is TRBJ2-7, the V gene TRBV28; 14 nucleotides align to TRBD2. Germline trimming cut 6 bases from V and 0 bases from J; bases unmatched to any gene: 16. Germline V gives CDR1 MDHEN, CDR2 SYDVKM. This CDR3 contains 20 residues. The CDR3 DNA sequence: TGTGCCAGCAGAAGTGAGGGGGGGACTAGCGGGAGAGTTTTCTCCTACGAGCAGTACTTC. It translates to CASRSEGGTSGRVFSYEQYF.

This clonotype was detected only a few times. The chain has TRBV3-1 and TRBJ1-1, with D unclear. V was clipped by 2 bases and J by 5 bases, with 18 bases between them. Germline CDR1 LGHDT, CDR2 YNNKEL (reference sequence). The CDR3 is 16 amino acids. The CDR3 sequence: CASSQFGVEVGTEAFF. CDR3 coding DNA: TGTGCCAGCAGCCAATTTGGAGTCGAGGTCGGAACTGAAGCTTTCTTT.

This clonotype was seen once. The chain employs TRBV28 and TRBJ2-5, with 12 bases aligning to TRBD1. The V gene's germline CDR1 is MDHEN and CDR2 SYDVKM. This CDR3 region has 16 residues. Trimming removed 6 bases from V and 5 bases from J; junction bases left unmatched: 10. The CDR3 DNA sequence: TGTGCCAGCAGGGGACAGGGGGCAGGGCCGCGGGAGACCCAGTACTTC. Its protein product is CASRGQGAGPRETQYF.